This T cell receptor (beta chain) was obtained from a study of T cell responses to AZD1222 COVID-19 vaccine (dated by TCRdb to the early 2020s). Concerning the study at large: AZD1222 recipients whose second dose came at about 4 weeks and those whose second dose came at about 12 weeks were combined into one group, since spike-specific TCR depth and breadth did not differ between the two schedules. A total of under 250 trial participants underwent TCR sequencing, of whom nearly 210 had received two doses of AZD1222 and some 26 had received two doses of the MenACWY control vaccine. Enrollment into the trials was organized by age into subgroups of 18-55, 56-69 and 70-plus years, and those subgroups contained around 150, 28 and 57 TCR-sequenced participants, respectively.

Worth noting for this clone: Its binding antigen is unknown. One base away there is no much larger clone; base qualities are not given.

The CDR3 regions of human TCRbeta chains were analyzed by immunosequencing. As for the authors' bioinformatics: Repertoire TCRs were checked for matches against a reference library of SARS-CoV-2-specific TCRs that had been generated using the MIRA antigen-specificity platform. Breadth meant the fraction of unique TCRs that were SARS-CoV-2-associated, whereas depth meant the fraction of total T cells that were SARS-CoV-2-associated. Using the MIRA data, each spike-specific TCR was mapped to the spike region that the TCR reacts to and placed in a CD4 or CD8 class. Log10-transformed breadth and depth values were compared by one-way ANOVA with Sidak's multiple comparisons tests. TCRdb carries this immuneACCESS record with in-frame sequences only. Its versions omit some clonotypes, under half of them owing to an unresolved V gene in the studies checked, with the rest unexplained. V, J and clone size derive from that table, while D and trimming were established from the DNA sequence. This sample is represented by approximately 110,000 clones; roughly 90% of them were singletons. The ten most abundant clones make up 3.5% to 4.5% of the sample.

Study-level results and caveats: Conclusions about previously exposed vaccinees are limited because only six or seven AZD1222 recipients were SARS-CoV-2 seropositive at baseline. No day 14 peak-response samples were available, so repertoires were characterized only after the peak T cell response. Participants were mostly white British and included more females than males, and it was suggested by the authors that clonal diversity may have been underestimated. In the small 56-69-year group, the increase in depth fell short of significance, most likely because of low power. Reportedly, close to half of the unique spike-specific TCRs recognized epitopes lying outside the regions that are mutated in the B.1.351 and B.1.1.7 variants. CD4 TCRs associated with the vaccine covered the entire spike protein, and the dominant responses were in regions 160-218 and 743-854. After two AZD1222 doses, both the breadth and the depth of spike-specific TCRs were significantly higher than at day 0 and than in MenACWY recipients.

From the cysteine up to the phenylalanine, the CDR3 has a length of 13 residues. Only CDR3 DNA remains: 39 bases, in frame from the first base. The germline V gene (reference sequence) specifies GTSNPN as CDR1 and SVGIG as CDR2. Trimming costs V 5 bases and J 1 base, and their ends lie 9 bases apart. The time point label for this specimen denotes: baseline before first vaccination. The vaccinee samples were drawn from two UK trials, COV001 and COV002, one of which was a single-blind randomized controlled phase 2/3 trial testing AZD1222 (ChAdOx1 nCoV-19) in healthy adults. For TCRbeta chain sequencing, PBMC samples from trial participants were taken at day 0 and at day 28 after the second dose.

The TCR comes from an adult in good health. Recombination connected TRBV30 to TRBJ1-5; the D gene is perhaps TRBD1, on 6 matching bases. Specimen: peripheral blood, collected on day 0 of AZD1222 vaccination. The sequenced DNA: TGTGCCTGGGATGACAGGAGCAATCAGCCCCAGCATTTT. The resulting protein is CAWDDRSNQPQHF.